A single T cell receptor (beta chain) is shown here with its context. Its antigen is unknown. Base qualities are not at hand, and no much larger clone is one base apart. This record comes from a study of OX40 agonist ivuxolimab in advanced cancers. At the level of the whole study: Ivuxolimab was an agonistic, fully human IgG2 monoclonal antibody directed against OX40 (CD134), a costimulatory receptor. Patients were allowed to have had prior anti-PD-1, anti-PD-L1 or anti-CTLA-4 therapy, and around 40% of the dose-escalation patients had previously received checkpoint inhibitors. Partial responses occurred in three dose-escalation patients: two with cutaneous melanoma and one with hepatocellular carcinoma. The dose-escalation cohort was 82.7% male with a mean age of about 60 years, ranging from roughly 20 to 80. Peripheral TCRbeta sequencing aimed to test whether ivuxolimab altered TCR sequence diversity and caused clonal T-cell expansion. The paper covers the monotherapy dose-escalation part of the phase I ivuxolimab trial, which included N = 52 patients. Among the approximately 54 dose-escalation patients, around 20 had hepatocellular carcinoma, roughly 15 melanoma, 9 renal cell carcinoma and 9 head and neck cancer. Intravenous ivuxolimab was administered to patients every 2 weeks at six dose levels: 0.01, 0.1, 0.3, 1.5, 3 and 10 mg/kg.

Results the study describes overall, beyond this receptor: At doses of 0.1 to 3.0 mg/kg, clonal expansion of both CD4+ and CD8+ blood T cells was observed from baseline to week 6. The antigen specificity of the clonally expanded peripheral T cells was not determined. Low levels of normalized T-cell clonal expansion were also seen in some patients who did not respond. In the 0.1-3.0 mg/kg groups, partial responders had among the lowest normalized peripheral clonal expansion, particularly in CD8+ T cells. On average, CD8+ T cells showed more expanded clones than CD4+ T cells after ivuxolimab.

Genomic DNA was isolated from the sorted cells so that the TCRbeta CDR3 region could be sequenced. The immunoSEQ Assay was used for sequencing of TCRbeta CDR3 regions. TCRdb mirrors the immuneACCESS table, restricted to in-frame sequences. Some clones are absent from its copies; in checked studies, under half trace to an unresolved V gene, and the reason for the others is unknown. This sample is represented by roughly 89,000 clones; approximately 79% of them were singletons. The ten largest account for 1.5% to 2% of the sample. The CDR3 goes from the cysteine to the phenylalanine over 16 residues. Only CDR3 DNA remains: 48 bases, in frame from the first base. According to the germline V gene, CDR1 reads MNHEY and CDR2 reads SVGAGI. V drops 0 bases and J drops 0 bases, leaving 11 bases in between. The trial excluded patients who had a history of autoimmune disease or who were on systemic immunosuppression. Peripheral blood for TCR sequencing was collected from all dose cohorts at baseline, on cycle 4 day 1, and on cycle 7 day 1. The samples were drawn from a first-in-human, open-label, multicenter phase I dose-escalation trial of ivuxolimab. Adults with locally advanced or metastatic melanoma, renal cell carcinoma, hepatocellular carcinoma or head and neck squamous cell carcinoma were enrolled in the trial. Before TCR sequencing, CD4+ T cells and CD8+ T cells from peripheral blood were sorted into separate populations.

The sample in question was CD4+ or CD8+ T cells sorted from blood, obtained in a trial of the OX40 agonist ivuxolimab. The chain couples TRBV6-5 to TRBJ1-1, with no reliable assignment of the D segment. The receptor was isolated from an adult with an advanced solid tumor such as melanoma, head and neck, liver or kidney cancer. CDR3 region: CASSYSRALMNTEAFF. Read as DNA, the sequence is TGTGCCAGCAGTTACTCTAGGGCGCTGATGAACACTGAAGCTTTCTTT.